The 19 T cell receptor beta chains below all came from one sample that was sequenced in a study of T cell repertoires in cytomegalovirus infection. From the reads, TCRdb called clonotypes with MiXCR, one entry per CDR3 protein. The repertoire consists of roughly 730,000 distinct CDR3 sequences, with roughly 36% occurring once and the leading ten covering roughly 18%. These receptors lack a known antigen. Sequenced material: cultured PBMCs, taken from culture after CMV antigen stimulation. The source is a human donor in good health (CMV status not recorded). Some clones in this sample may be carry-over from other donors' samples.

The CDR3: CASSRLRGGYEQYF. The CDR3 nucleotides read TGTGCCAGCAGTCGTCTGCGAGGTGGCTACGAGCAGTACTTC. This chain joins TRBV6-2 or TRBV6-3 and TRBJ2-7; D not resolved. CDR1 and CDR2 from the germline V gene are MNHEY and SVGEGT. The CDR3 has 14 residues. V was trimmed by 5 bases and J by 3 bases, leaving 14 bases between them.

This clonotype has a count of ten or more. The gene calls are TRBV7-2 and TRBJ1-5; D uncertain. Looked up from germline, CDR1 is SGHTA and CDR2 is FQGNSA. The V end lost 1 base, the J end lost 4 bases, and 5 bases lay between the germline ends. The CDR3 runs 13 residues. In nucleotides, the CDR3 is TGTGCCAGCAGCTTAGGGACGAATCAGCCCCAGCATTTT. This encodes CASSLGTNQPQHF.

The rearrangement joins TRBV2 to TRBJ2-5; perhaps TRBD1 as D (6 bases). V was pared by 7 bases and J by 0 bases, with 18 bases between. This CDR3 is built from 16 residues. The germline V gene encodes CDR1 SNHLY and CDR2 FYNNEI. The CDR3 spells CASTFFRGQYQETQYF. CDR3 in DNA: TGTGCCAGCACCTTCTTCAGGGGCCAGTACCAAGAGACCCAGTACTTC.

This clonotype was detected a few times. The genes are TRBV7-2 and TRBJ2-2; TRBD1 is a possible D gene (6 bases). The CDR3 loop spans 17 amino acids. The germline CDR1 and CDR2 sequences are SGHTA and FQGNSA. V was shortened by 5 bases and J by 3 bases, with 19 bases between the two germline ends. The CDR3 coding sequence is TGTGCCAGCAGCCGTGATCATCAGGGGCAGTACACCGGGGAGCTGTTTTTT. Translation gives CASSRDHQGQYTGELFF. The complete variable domain, with remaining parts taken from reference TRBV7-2 and TRBJ2-2, reads GAGVSQSPSNKVTEKGKDVELRCDPISGHTALYWYRQSLGQGLEFLIYFQGNSAPDKSGLPSDRFSAERTGGSVSTLTIQRTQQEDSAVYLCASSRDHQGQYTGELFFGEGSRLTVL.

This clonotype has just a few counts. The J gene is TRBJ2-1, the V gene TRBV20-1, with 10 bases that match TRBD2. CDR1 and CDR2 (germline): DFQATT, SNEGSKA (reference sequence). The CDR3 loop spans 15 amino acids. Trimming removed 2 bases from V and 7 bases from J; junction bases left unmatched: 8. Here the CDR3 reads CSARRPGTSVNEQFF. DNA of the CDR3: TGCAGTGCTAGACGGCCCGGGACTAGCGTTAATGAGCAGTTCTTC.

The J gene is TRBJ2-3, the V gene TRBV5-6; no firm D call. This CDR3 spans 11 amino acids. Trimming took off 1 base at V and 10 bases at J, with 7 bases between the two ends. Germline V gene data show CDR1 as SGHDT and CDR2 as YYEEEE. The CDR3 here is CASSLRESQYF. In DNA form, the CDR3 reads TGTGCCAGCAGCTTGAGGGAATCGCAGTATTTT.

The chain joins TRBV2 to TRBJ1-1; 7 positions match TRBD1. The germline V gene encodes CDR1 SNHLY and CDR2 FYNNEI. Germline trimming cut 5 bases from V and 6 bases from J; bases unmatched to any gene: 6. The CDR3 sequence is 13 residues long. For the CDR3, the DNA is TGTGCCAGCAGTTTTCAGGGGGAGGCTGAAGCTTTCTTT. Protein product: CASSFQGEAEAFF.

V gene TRBV5-1 combines with J gene TRBJ1-5; tentatively, D is TRBD1 (5 bases). Trimming pared 1 base from V and 2 bases from J, leaving 10 bases between. The CDR3 length is 15 residues. Looked up from germline, CDR1 is SGHRS and CDR2 is YFSETQ. The CDR3 DNA is TGCGCCAGCAGCTTGTTTTCGGGGGGCAATCAGCCCCAGCATTTT. Protein: CASSLFSGGNQPQHF.

The chain uses TRBV11-2 and TRBJ1-2, with unresolved D. V lost 3 bases to trimming and J lost 10 bases, with 12 bases between them. The CDR3 runs 12 residues. Looked up from germline, CDR1 is SGHAT and CDR2 is FQNNGV. The CDR3 loop is CASSLNANFYTF. The CDR3, as DNA: TGTGCCAGCAGCTTGAACGCCAATTTCTACACCTTC.

This clonotype was recorded at least ten times. The chain carries TRBV7-2 and TRBJ1-1, with a weak D call TRBD1 (6 bases). The germline V and J ends were trimmed by 1 base and 0 bases, with 9 bases remaining between them. This CDR3 has 15 amino acids. CDR1 is SGHTA and CDR2 is FQGNSA in the germline V gene. This CDR3 reads CASSLVGGMNTEAFF. CDR3 nucleotides: TGTGCCAGCAGCTTAGTCGGGGGCATGAACACTGAAGCTTTCTTT.

This chain links TRBV10-3 with TRBJ2-1, with D unresolved. Germline V CDR1 and CDR2: ENHRY, SYGVKD. Trimming pared 4 bases from V and 8 bases from J, leaving 18 bases between. The CDR3 sequence is 15 residues long. CDR3 nucleotide sequence: TGTGCCATCAGTGTCGACGGGCCTACTGGGGATGAGCAGTTCTTC. As protein: CAISVDGPTGDEQFF.

This clonotype was counted a few times. The chain is built from TRBV7-2 and TRBJ1-6; D is perhaps TRBD1 (6 bases). Per the germline V gene, CDR1 is SGHTA and CDR2 is FQGNSA. The length of the CDR3 is 14 residues. Between the trimmed V and J ends, which lost 1 base and 10 bases, there was a span of 11 bases. The CDR3, as DNA: TGTGCCAGCAGCTTAGAGGGGGTGTTCTCACCCCTCCACTTT. Protein: CASSLEGVFSPLHF.

The chain recombines TRBV12-3 or TRBV12-4 with TRBJ2-7, with 11 bases aligning to TRBD2. The junction had 10 bases not matched to a gene; V was cut back by 4 bases and J by 5 bases. The CDR3 extends over 16 amino acids. The CDR3 DNA sequence: TGTGCCAGCAGTTCTTCACTAGCGGGAGTCGGTGACGAGCAGTACTTC. Translation gives CASSSSLAGVGDEQYF.

This clonotype was counted a few times. The chain recombines TRBV29-1 with TRBJ2-3; TRBD2 matches 8 bases. The CDR3 is made up of 15 amino acids. CDR1 is SQVTM, CDR2 ANQGSEA, per germline. Losses at the gene ends were 6 bases for V and 4 bases for J; bases not matched to a gene: 12. CDR3 bases: TGCAGCGTACGCGGGGGGTGGCAGGGGCCAGATACGCAGTATTTT. Its translation is CSVRGGWQGPDTQYF.

This chain links TRBV6-2 or TRBV6-3 with TRBJ2-1; D not resolved. Trimming cost V 5 bases and J 5 bases, with 13 bases left between them. This CDR3 region has 14 residues. The germline gives CDR1 MNHEY, CDR2 SVGEGT. CDR3 nucleotides: TGTGCCAGCAGTGCCAATCTAGACAACAATGAGCAGTTCTTC. Translating gives CASSANLDNNEQFF.

This rearrangement joins TRBV18 to TRBJ2-3; D is unclear. Germline CDR1 KGHSH, CDR2 LQKENI. V shed 1 base and J shed 0 bases, with 8 bases lying between them. The CDR3 loop spans 15 amino acids. In DNA, the CDR3 is TGTGCCAGCTCACCACAAGTAGCTAGCACAGATACGCAGTATTTT. Translated, it gives CASSPQVASTDTQYF. The entire variable domain, with the rest obtained from reference TRBV18 and TRBJ2-3, is as follows: NAGVMQNPRHLVRRRGQEARLRCSPMKGHSHVYWYRQLPEEGLKFMVYLQKENIIDESGMPKERFSAEFPKEGPSILRIQQVVRGDSAAYFCASSPQVASTDTQYFGPGTRLTVL.

V gene TRBV6-1 combines with J gene TRBJ2-3; D may be TRBD2 (6 bases). This CDR3 spans 13 amino acids. Germline V gives CDR1 MNHNS, CDR2 SASEGT. Trimming removed 3 bases from V and 14 bases from J, with 18 bases in between. The CDR3 sequence: CASSETGARGGYF. The DNA of the CDR3 is TGTGCCAGCAGTGAGACTGGGGCCCGGGGAGGGTATTTT.

The rearrangement uses TRBV7-9 and TRBJ1-2; no firm D call. Germline CDR1 SEHNR, CDR2 FQNEAQ (reference sequence). The V end was cut by 3 bases, the J end by 4 bases, with 9 bases between. CDR3 length: 13 residues. Written as DNA, the CDR3 is TGTGCCAGCAGCTTTTATGAGATCTATGGCTACACCTTC. It specifies CASSFYEIYGYTF.

This clonotype was observed a few times. V usage is TRBV10-3 and J usage is TRBJ2-1; TRBD1 or TRBD2 may be the D gene (7 bases each). Trimming removed 10 bases at V and 12 bases at J, with 28 bases between. This CDR3 is 15 amino acids long. CDR1 ENHRY and CDR2 SYGVKD come from the germline V gene. The CDR3: CATAPGGGQQLRQFF. The CDR3 nucleotides read TGTGCCACGGCCCCAGGGGGGGGGCAGCAGTTGAGGCAGTTCTTC.